A single sample is the source of the 19 T cell receptor beta chains below, sequenced in a study of Graves' ophthalmopathy and Graves' hyperthyroidism. RNA transcripts were the template, and TCR beta CDR3 regions were amplified from them. RT-PCR in the first round used HTBI primers; a second-round multiplex PCR followed. TCRdb used MiXCR to reprocess the multiplex PCR reads, holding one entry per CDR3 protein. The table lists about 500,000 distinct CDR3 sequences, under 40% of them singletons. The source material was peripheral blood or thyroid tissue (not recorded which). The receptors here all came from an adult man with Graves' hyperthyroidism.

Written as DNA, the CDR3 is TGCGCCAGCAGCTTGGGGACAGGGGAGAGCCAGCCCCAGCATTTT. This translates into CASSLGTGESQPQHF. The rearrangement joins TRBV5-1 to TRBJ1-5, with TRBD1 matching over 9 bases. This CDR3 comprises 15 residues. Germline V gene data show CDR1 as SGHRS and CDR2 as YFSETQ. The ends lost 0 bases at V and 7 bases at J; junction bases unmatched: 5.

This clonotype has a count of ten or more. The chain joins TRBV13 to TRBJ1-6; TRBD1 agrees at 8 bases. CDR1 is PRHDT, CDR2 FYEKMQ, per germline (reference sequence). The CDR3 extends over 15 amino acids. V lost 5 bases, J lost 7 bases, and 7 bases stayed unmatched. The CDR3 DNA reads TGTGCCAGCAGCACACGGACAGGGTGGAATTCACCCCTCCACTTT. Its translation: CASSTRTGWNSPLHF.

This clonotype was detected ten times or more. The CDR3 region is CASSREKGKLFF. The CDR3 DNA is TGTGCCAGCAGTCGGGAAAAGGGAAAACTGTTTTTT. J is TRBJ1-4 and V is TRBV12-3 or TRBV12-4; D gene uncertain. CDR3 size: 12 residues. V was pared by 5 bases and J by 10 bases, with 11 bases between.

Ten or more counts support this clonotype. The rearrangement links TRBV2 to TRBJ2-7; 7 nucleotides match TRBD2. The V gene end was trimmed by 9 bases and the J gene end by 2 bases; junction bases not matched to a gene: 13. CDR1 and CDR2 (germline): SNHLY, FYNNEI. CDR3 length: 15 amino acids. The CDR3 region has the DNA TGTGCCAGAGGGGAGGGCCAGGCAACGACCTACGAGCAGTACTTC. It specifies CARGEGQATTYEQYF.

The CDR3 is CASSLDLAGSYNEQFF. The CDR3, as DNA: TGCGCCAGCAGCTTGGACCTAGCGGGCTCCTACAATGAGCAGTTCTTC. The J gene is TRBJ2-7, the V gene TRBV5-1; 8 bases line up with TRBD2. The assigned J gene may be wrong: the sequence end matches TRBJ2-1 better. The CDR3 covers 16 residues. Germline V lookup: CDR1 SGHRS, CDR2 YFSETQ.

This chain uses TRBV7-9 with TRBJ2-7; 10 positions match TRBD1. Per germline, CDR1 SEHNR and CDR2 FQNEAQ (reference sequence). Trimming cost V 6 bases and J 7 bases; bases outside gene matches: 9. The CDR3 consists of 14 residues. CDR3 coding DNA: TGTGCCAGCAGTCTTAGACAGGGGGCGCTTGAGCAGTACTTC. The encoded protein is CASSLRQGALEQYF.

The table lists this clonotype with many counts. This rearrangement joins TRBV29-1 to TRBJ1-4; TRBD1 agrees at 8 bases. J gave up 8 bases and V 5 bases, and 7 bases lay outside the gene matches. This CDR3 has 13 residues. Germline CDR1 reads SQVTM; CDR2 reads ANQGSEA. The DNA for the CDR3 is TGCAGCGTTCGACAGGGGTTGAGGGAAAAACTGTTTTTT. As protein: CSVRQGLREKLFF.

The rearrangement joins TRBV29-1 to TRBJ2-7; 7 nucleotides agree with TRBD1. The J call may be faulty, since TRBJ2-3 better matches the DNA end. This CDR3 contains 13 residues. Germline V gives CDR1 SQVTM, CDR2 ANQGSEA. CDR3 in amino acids: CSGEGASTDTQYF. Here the CDR3 DNA reads TGCAGCGGAGAGGGGGCTAGCACAGATACGCAGTATTTT.

The sample holds many counts of this clonotype. The rearrangement uses TRBV11-2 and TRBJ2-5; TRBD1 is a possible D gene (5 bases). Germline loops: CDR1 SGHAT, CDR2 FQNNGV. V lost 4 bases and J lost 5, with 11 bases in between. CDR3 size: 13 residues. The DNA for the CDR3 is TGTGCCAGCAGCTCCTTAGGGGTTGAGACCCAGTACTTC. This gives the protein CASSSLGVETQYF. The full variable domain, rest sourced from reference TRBV11-2 and TRBJ2-5, is EAGVAQSPRYKIIEKRQSVAFWCNPISGHATLYWYQQILGQGPKLLIQFQNNGVVDDSQLPKDRFSAERLKGVDSTLKIQPAKLEDSAVYLCASSSLGVETQYFGPGTRLLVL.

This chain joins TRBV9 and TRBJ2-3; D gene unclear. In germline, CDR1 is SGDLS, CDR2 YYNGEE. CDR3 length equals 15 residues. V dropped 1 base and J dropped 1 base, with 10 bases sitting between them. The CDR3 sequence: CASSVWGSGTDTQYF. The CDR3 nucleotides are TGTGCCAGCAGCGTATGGGGTAGTGGCACAGATACGCAGTATTTT.

This clonotype appeared a few times. The V call is TRBV2, the J call TRBJ2-7, with 8 bases fitting TRBD1. Germline V gives CDR1 SNHLY, CDR2 FYNNEI. The J segment lost 2 bases and the V segment lost 6 bases, leaving 6 bases of the junction unmatched. The CDR3 runs 14 residues. CDR3 DNA: TGTGCCAGCAGGTTACAGGGGGGAACCTACGAGCAGTACTTC. It specifies CASRLQGGTYEQYF.

This clonotype was counted ten times or more. The rearrangement uses TRBV4-1 and TRBJ1-3; D is possibly TRBD1 (6 bases). Germline lookup yields CDR1 MGHRA and CDR2 YSYEKL. The CDR3 extends over 15 amino acids. V was shortened by 1 base and J by 2 bases, with 9 bases between the two germline ends. CDR3: CASSQVAGAGNTIYF. Written as DNA, the CDR3 is TGCGCCAGCAGCCAAGTTGCAGGGGCTGGAAACACCATATATTTT.

The chain is built from TRBV10-2 and TRBJ2-7; a possible D gene is TRBD1 (6 bases). The V and J ends lost 0 bases and 0 bases respectively, with 12 bases between them. The CDR3 totals 16 residues. Germline V lookup: CDR1 WSHSY, CDR2 SAAADI. CDR3 nucleotide sequence: TGCGCCAGCAGTGAGTCCAGGGGACCCCACTCCTACGAGCAGTACTTC. Residues: CASSESRGPHSYEQYF.

About this clonotype: A much larger clonotype is one base distant, so this may be a read error. The chain employs TRBV7-6 and TRBJ1-6; D uncertain. This CDR3 comprises 14 residues. Germline CDR1 is SGHVS and CDR2 is FNYEAQ. The DNA of the CDR3 is TGTGCCAGCAGCTTAGAGGCGGATAATTCACCCCCCCACTTT. Amino acids: CASSLEADNSPPHF.

In this sample, this clonotype turned up a few times. The CDR3 region is CASSKGQYTNYGYTF. The CDR3 bases are TGTGCCAGCAGTAAAGGGCAGTATACTAACTATGGCTACACCTTC. This rearrangement joins TRBV6-5 to TRBJ1-2; no clear D gene. This CDR3 is 15 amino acids long. Germline CDR1 and CDR2: MNHEY and SVGAGI. The V gene lost 5 bases and the J gene lost 0 bases, with 13 bases spanning the gap.

The V and J genes are TRBV12-3 or TRBV12-4 and TRBJ1-6; 7 bases are a match to TRBD1. CDR3 size: 13 residues. V trimming: 7 bases; J trimming: 14 bases; junction bases outside the gene matches: 11. CDR3 nucleotides: TGTGCCAGCACCTACCAGGGGGGGGCAGCCCTCCACTTT. Encoded protein: CASTYQGGAALHF.

Concerning this clonotype itself: A much larger clone lies one base from this, so it may be a read error. The J gene is TRBJ2-7, the V gene TRBV7-9; maybe TRBD1 (6 bases). Germline-derived CDR1 and CDR2 are SEHNR and FQNEAQ (reference sequence). This CDR3 region has 14 residues. Here the CDR3 reads CACSLGGAYYEQYF. The CDR3 region has the DNA TGTGCCTGCAGCTTAGGGGGAGCCTACTACGAGCAGTACTTC. The full variable domain, completed using reference TRBV7-9 and TRBJ2-7, is DTGVSQNPRHKITKRGQNVTFRCDPISEHNRLYWYRQTLGQGPEFLTYFQNEAQLEKSRLLSDRFSAERPKGSFSTLEIQRTEQGDSAMYLCACSLGGAYYEQYFGPGTRLTVT.

The chain combines TRBV3-1 with TRBJ1-1; tentative D call: TRBD1 (6 bases). V lost 4 bases, J lost 3 bases, and 12 bases lay in between. Looked up from germline, CDR1 is LGHDT and CDR2 is YNNKEL (reference sequence). There are 14 residues in the CDR3. The CDR3: CASSPGGRYTEAFF. In DNA form, the CDR3 reads TGTGCCAGCAGCCCCGGGGGGCGTTACACTGAAGCTTTCTTT.

This clonotype was seen many times. The V and J genes are TRBV29-1 and TRBJ2-5; D call uncertain. The CDR3 runs to 12 residues. V lost 4 bases and J 5 bases, leaving 11 bases between the germline ends. Germline lookup yields CDR1 SQVTM and CDR2 ANQGSEA. The chain's CDR3 is CSVVWREETQYF. CDR3 nucleotide sequence: TGCAGCGTTGTTTGGAGAGAGGAGACCCAGTACTTC.